These 29 T cell receptor beta chains originate from one sample sequenced in a study of graft-versus-host responses after intestinal transplantation. Assay used: immunoSEQ multiplex PCR; TCRdb lists only in-frame clones, some missing. The table has tens of thousands of clones, roughly 96% seen once. For these TCRs, the target antigens are not known. Here the sequenced sample was unstimulated CD8+ T cells sorted from spleen or lymph node cells, taken before transplant. The receptors originated from a human donor who was the organ donor for an intestinal transplant.

In nucleotides, the CDR3 is TGTGCCAGCAGTTTATCGGCGACAGGGGTCTTTACCAACGTCCTGACTTTC. Translation: CASSLSATGVFTNVLTF. The chain recombines TRBV27 with TRBJ2-6, with 8 nucleotides matching TRBD1. J lost 8 bases, V lost 0 bases, and 9 bases had no gene match. Germline-derived CDR1 and CDR2 are MNHEY and SMNVEV (reference sequence). The CDR3 consists of 17 residues.

For this clone: Other nucleotide sequences from this sample produce the same CDR3. The rearrangement links TRBV5-4 to TRBJ2-7; 7 bases map to TRBD2. The CDR3 consists of 12 residues. From germline, CDR1 is SGHNT and CDR2 YYREEE (reference sequence). Trimming took 5 bases from V and 7 from J; bases not matched to a gene: 6. In DNA form, the CDR3 reads TGTGCCAGCAGTTTCGGGGGGTATGAGCAGTACTTC. This encodes CASSFGGYEQYF.

V and J are TRBV13 and TRBJ2-3; possibly TRBD1 or TRBD2 for D (6 bases each). This CDR3 has 15 amino acids. The V gene's germline CDR1 is PRHDT and CDR2 FYEKMQ (reference sequence). The V end was cut by 5 bases, the J end by 5 bases, with 17 bases between. The DNA of the CDR3 is TGTGCCAGCAGCCCTCCGACGGGGGCGGGAGATACGCAGTATTTT. This sequence encodes CASSPPTGAGDTQYF.

Comments on this clone: Other DNA sequences within the sample encode an identical CDR3. The chain uses TRBV7-2 and TRBJ2-2, with D possibly matching TRBD2 (5 bases). The V gene lost 6 bases and the J gene lost 8 bases, with 7 bases spanning the gap. The germline V gene encodes CDR1 SGHTA and CDR2 FQGNSA. The CDR3 is 11 amino acids. CDR3 loop: CASSLAGELFF. The CDR3 DNA reads as TGTGCCAGCAGTCTAGCAGGGGAGCTGTTTTTT. The variable domain in full, with the rest retrieved from reference TRBV7-2 and TRBJ2-2, is GAGVSQSPSNKVTEKGKDVELRCDPISGHTALYWYRQSLGQGLEFLIYFQGNSAPDKSGLPSDRFSAERTGGSVSTLTIQRTQQEDSAVYLCASSLAGELFFGEGSRLTVL.

This clone has just one count. This chain uses TRBV9 with TRBJ2-3; the D gene is possibly TRBD1 (5 bases). CDR1 and CDR2 from the germline V gene are SGDLS and YYNGEE. This CDR3 has 14 residues. V was cut by 3 bases and J by 0 bases, with 8 bases left in between. The CDR3 DNA reads TGTGCCAGCAGCGGCGGACACAGCACAGATACGCAGTATTTT. Translation: CASSGGHSTDTQYF.

The chain links TRBV11-2 to TRBJ2-3, with 8 bases fitting TRBD2. The ends lost 5 bases at V and 2 bases at J; junction bases unmatched: 15. The CDR3 runs 18 residues. Germline V lookup: CDR1 SGHAT, CDR2 FQNNGV. CDR3 nucleotide sequence: TGTGCCAGCAGCCTATACGCACCCGGGGGGGCTACCACAGATACGCAGTATTTT. Its protein is CASSLYAPGGATTDTQYF.

J is TRBJ1-2 and V is TRBV4-2; D is possibly TRBD1 (5 bases). Trimming removed 3 bases from V and 1 base from J, with 12 bases in between. CDR3 length equals 15 residues. Germline assignment: CDR1 LGHNA and CDR2 YNFKEQ. CDR3 residues: CASSHGATLNYGYTF. CDR3 bases: TGTGCCAGCAGCCATGGGGCGACACTTAACTATGGCTACACCTTC.

The rearrangement uses TRBV7-9 and TRBJ1-1; TRBD1 agrees at 8 bases. The CDR3 totals 14 residues. Per germline, CDR1 SEHNR and CDR2 FQNEAQ (reference sequence). With V trimmed by 2 bases and J by 5 bases, 4 bases remained unmatched. The DNA of the CDR3 is TGTGCCAGCAGCTTAACCCAGGGGGCGACTGAAGCTTTCTTT. Translated, it gives CASSLTQGATEAFF.

The chain combines TRBV11-3 with TRBJ2-1, with D perhaps TRBD2 (5 bases). Between the trimmed V and J ends, which lost 0 bases and 10 bases, there was a span of 13 bases. The CDR3 is 14 amino acids. The V gene's germline CDR1 is SGHNT and CDR2 YENEEA. This CDR3 reads CASSLDIEGEEQFF. The CDR3 region has the DNA TGTGCCAGCAGCTTAGATATTGAGGGAGAGGAGCAGTTCTTC.

The gene calls are TRBV5-6 and TRBJ1-1, with TRBD1 matching over 11 bases. The J segment lost 3 bases and the V segment lost 4 bases, leaving 11 bases of the junction unmatched. CDR3 length: 17 residues. Germline V CDR1 and CDR2: SGHDT, YYEEEE. CDR3: CASSPVIPGQGDTEAFF. As DNA, the CDR3 is TGTGCCAGCAGCCCTGTCATTCCGGGACAGGGGGACACTGAAGCTTTCTTT.

This sequence joins TRBV7-8 and TRBJ1-5; TRBD1 matches at 8 bases. The J segment lost 2 bases and the V segment lost 5 bases, leaving 8 bases of the junction unmatched. The CDR3 length is 16 residues. The germline CDR1 and CDR2 sequences are SGHVS and FQNEAQ. The CDR3 DNA reads TGTGCCAGCAGCGGCAGGGGGCTGGGCGGCAATCAGCCCCAGCATTTT. Protein sequence: CASSGRGLGGNQPQHF.

In its sample, this clone was seen once. The rearrangement joins TRBV5-6 to TRBJ2-7; weak D call: TRBD1 (6 bases). The CDR3 runs to 13 residues. Trimming removed 2 bases at V and 2 bases at J, with 8 bases between. CDR1 and CDR2 from the germline V gene are SGHDT and YYEEEE. CDR3 amino acids: CASSLGTPYEQYF. The CDR3 nucleotides read TGTGCCAGCAGCTTAGGGACACCCTACGAGCAGTACTTC.

Only one count was recorded for this clone. DNA for the CDR3: TGTGCCATCAGACCGACAGGGATGTTCGAGCAGTACTTC. It encodes CAIRPTGMFEQYF. The chain joins TRBV10-3 to TRBJ2-5; 7 bases map to TRBD1. The J call may be faulty, since TRBJ2-7 better matches the DNA end. CDR1 and CDR2 from the germline V gene are ENHRY and SYGVKD. This CDR3 spans 13 amino acids.

The rearrangement joins TRBV6-6 to TRBJ2-7, with 8 nucleotides matching TRBD2. CDR1 MNHNY and CDR2 SVGAGI come from the germline V gene (reference sequence). This CDR3 is built from 14 residues. Trimming cost V 5 bases and J 5 bases; bases outside gene matches: 8. For the CDR3, the DNA is TGTGCCAGCAGTAGCCCCGGGACTAGAAACGAGCAGTACTTC. It specifies CASSSPGTRNEQYF.

The CDR3 here is CASSSEGWGLAETQYF. In nucleotides, the CDR3 is TGTGCCAGCAGCTCAGAAGGGTGGGGCCTCGCGGAGACCCAGTACTTC. This chain links TRBV11-2 with TRBJ2-5; tentatively, D is TRBD1 (5 bases). Looked up from germline, CDR1 is SGHAT and CDR2 is FQNNGV. CDR3 length equals 16 residues. V was clipped by 4 bases and J by 5 bases, with 20 bases between them.

The rearrangement joins TRBV2 to TRBJ2-5; 10 nucleotides match TRBD2. Per germline, CDR1 SNHLY and CDR2 FYNNEI. The trim removed 5 bases at V and 2 bases at J, leaving 5 bases unmatched. The CDR3 consists of 15 residues. CDR3 region: CASSRTSGIQETQYF. The CDR3 nucleotides are TGTGCCAGCAGTAGGACTAGCGGTATTCAAGAGACCCAGTACTTC.

Only one count was recorded for this clone. V is TRBV7-6 and J is TRBJ2-3, with 10 bases lining up with TRBD1. Germline V gene data show CDR1 as SGHVS and CDR2 as FNYEAQ. The CDR3 spans 16 residues. V was clipped by 2 bases and J by 2 bases; unmatched bases: 4. The CDR3 protein is CASSLPGQGFTDTQYF. Here the CDR3 DNA reads TGTGCCAGCAGCTTACCGGGACAGGGGTTCACAGATACGCAGTATTTT.

V usage is TRBV7-8 and J usage is TRBJ2-1; TRBD2 might be the D (7 bases). Trimming cost V 5 bases and J 0 bases, with 14 bases left between them. Germline CDR1 SGHVS, CDR2 FQNEAQ. CDR3 length: 16 amino acids. The CDR3, as DNA: TGTGCCAGCAGCCTTTGGGGGGGCGGCTCCTACAATGAGCAGTTCTTC. Translation: CASSLWGGGSYNEQFF.

This rearrangement joins TRBV11-1 to TRBJ2-7, with 7 nucleotides matching TRBD1. V lost 5 bases, J lost 2 bases, and 6 bases stayed unmatched. Germline-derived CDR1 and CDR2 are SGHAT and FQDESV (reference sequence). The CDR3 is 14 amino acids. The CDR3 protein is CASSVPGQTYEQYF. The CDR3 DNA sequence: TGTGCCAGCAGCGTACCGGGACAGACCTACGAGCAGTACTTC.

The chain recombines TRBV7-2 with TRBJ2-2, with D uncertain. The germline CDR1 and CDR2 sequences are SGHTA and FQGNSA. With 2 bases removed from V and 8 bases from J, the gap between germline ends came to 3 bases. The CDR3 length is 11 residues. The CDR3 bases are TGTGCCAGCAGCTTATCAGGGGAGCTGTTTTTT. This encodes CASSLSGELFF.

In this sample, this clone turned up a few times. The gene calls are TRBV5-1 and TRBJ1-6; 8 bases align to TRBD1. Germline V CDR1 and CDR2: SGHRS, YFSETQ. This CDR3 is built from 16 residues. J lost 7 bases, V lost 1 base, and 7 bases had no gene match. CDR3 loop: CASSLWPGGSNSPLHF. CDR3 DNA sequence: TGCGCCAGCAGCTTGTGGCCAGGGGGCTCGAATTCACCCCTCCACTTT.

CDR3 region: CASSRPDSGSEQYF. CDR3 nucleotide sequence: TGTGCCAGCAGCCGTCCCGACAGTGGGAGCGAGCAGTACTTC. The V call is TRBV7-3, the J call TRBJ2-7, with D possibly called TRBD1 or TRBD2 (5 bases each). Trimming pared 5 bases from V and 6 bases from J, leaving 17 bases between. CDR3 length: 14 amino acids. Looked up from germline, CDR1 is SGHTA and CDR2 is FQGTGA.

This rearrangement joins TRBV4-3 to TRBJ1-2; TRBD1 matches at 7 bases. The junction had 3 bases not matched to a gene; V was cut back by 5 bases and J by 3 bases. The germline V gene has CDR1 LGHNA and CDR2 YSLEER. This CDR3 has 13 residues. The CDR3 DNA is TGCGCCAGCAGCGACAGGGATCACTATGGCTACACCTTC. Its translation is CASSDRDHYGYTF.

The chain has TRBV7-9 and TRBJ2-5; D is unresolved. This CDR3 contains 14 residues. Germline V CDR1 and CDR2: SEHNR, FQNEAQ (reference sequence). Trimming stripped 1 base from V and 6 bases from J, with 12 bases between. The CDR3 reads CASSLGPPAKTQYF. The CDR3 coding sequence is TGTGCCAGCAGCTTAGGGCCGCCTGCAAAGACCCAGTACTTC.

The rearrangement joins TRBV27 to TRBJ2-1, with D hard to call. The V end was cut by 2 bases, the J end by 7 bases, with 9 bases between. Germline lookup yields CDR1 MNHEY and CDR2 SMNVEV (reference sequence). CDR3 length: 13 amino acids. The CDR3 is CASSLLVGNEQFF. The CDR3 DNA follows: TGTGCCAGCAGTTTACTAGTGGGGAATGAGCAGTTCTTC.

In its sample, this clone was seen once. The chain combines TRBV6-1 with TRBJ1-6, with 10 nucleotides matching TRBD1. The CDR3 sequence is 14 residues long. Unmatched junction bases numbered 7, after V lost 5 bases and J lost 12 bases. Germline V gene lookup returns CDR1 MNHNS and CDR2 SASEGT. Here the CDR3 reads CASSTGTGVGPLHF. The CDR3 bases are TGTGCCAGCAGTACCGGGACAGGGGTGGGACCCCTCCACTTT.

The J gene is TRBJ2-1, the V gene TRBV6-1; D uncertain. This CDR3 has 14 residues. The V gene's germline CDR1 is MNHNS and CDR2 SASEGT. V was trimmed by 6 bases and J by 0 bases, leaving 9 bases between them. CDR3 DNA sequence: TGTGCCAGCAGCATCTTGAGCTCCTACAATGAGCAGTTCTTC. Its protein is CASSILSSYNEQFF.

Note on this clone: This CDR3 is also generated by other DNA sequences in the sample. V gene TRBV5-4 combines with J gene TRBJ2-1; 11 nucleotides agree with TRBD1. The germline V gene has CDR1 SGHNT and CDR2 YYREEE (reference sequence). CDR3 size: 15 residues. V shed 3 bases and J 6 bases; nucleotides not matched to a gene: 5. CDR3 nucleotide sequence: TGTGCCAGCAGCTCCCCCGGGACAGGGGGCAATGAGCAGTTCTTC. Its translation: CASSSPGTGGNEQFF.

V is TRBV19 and J is TRBJ1-6, with TRBD1 as a possible D gene (5 bases). Germline assignment: CDR1 LNHDA and CDR2 SQIVND (reference sequence). Deletions cut 6 bases from V and 8 bases from J, with 23 bases between. The CDR3 has 17 residues. The CDR3 sequence: CASRPGLVYEEDSPLHF. CDR3 DNA: TGTGCCAGTAGACCGGGACTGGTGTACGAGGAGGATTCACCCCTCCACTTT.